This T cell receptor (beta chain) was sequenced for a study of technical replicates of blood from a handful of donors. Germline lookup yields CDR1 SGHTA and CDR2 FQGTGA. Trimming removed 1 base at V and 1 base at J, with 7 bases between. The CDR3 is made up of 14 amino acids. The repertoire was sequenced with immunoSEQ multiplex PCR; TCRdb's copy has only in-frame clones and lacks some. The sample records roughly 68,000 clones, approximately 86% being singletons. The V gene is TRBV7-3, the J gene TRBJ1-1; D is unclear. Specimen: PBMCs. The receptor comes from a human donor in good health. Some clones in this sample may be carry-over from other donors' samples. The CDR3 loop is CASSLNAGNTEAFF. CDR3 sequence (DNA): TGTGCCAGCAGCTTAAATGCAGGGAACACTGAAGCTTTCTTT. The entire variable domain, with the rest obtained from reference TRBV7-3 and TRBJ1-1, is as follows: GAGVSQTPSNKVTEKGKYVELRCDPISGHTALYWYRQSLGQGPEFLIYFQGTGAADDSGLPNDRFFAVRPEGSVSTLKIQRTERGDSAVYLCASSLNAGNTEAFFGQGTRLTVV.